Following are 10 T cell receptor beta chains from one sample sequenced in a study of T cell repertoires in cytomegalovirus infection. In TCRdb, the reads were re-called with MiXCR into one record per CDR3 protein. The profile shows about 220,000 distinct CDR3 sequences, around two fifths of them singletons. Their antigens are not known. The specimen was CD8+ T cells from cultured PBMCs, collected from culture after CMV antigen stimulation. These receptors were taken from a human donor in good health (CMV status not recorded). Some clones in this sample may be carry-over from other donors' samples.

At least ten counts were recorded for this clonotype. The genes are TRBV7-2 and TRBJ2-7; the match to TRBD2 covers 11 bases. After removal of 6 bases from V and 4 bases from J, the junction contained 8 bases not matched to a gene. Germline assignment: CDR1 SGHTA and CDR2 FQGNSA. CDR3 size: 15 residues. This CDR3 reads CASRYSGRAAYEQYF. In DNA form, the CDR3 reads TGTGCCAGCAGATATAGCGGGAGGGCAGCTTACGAGCAGTACTTC.

The chain links TRBV7-9 to TRBJ2-1; TRBD1 might be the D (8 bases). This CDR3 spans 13 amino acids. Germline lookup yields CDR1 SEHNR and CDR2 FQNEAQ (reference sequence). The V end lost 11 bases, the J end lost 7 bases, and 18 bases lay between the germline ends. The CDR3 nucleotides read TGTGCCGTAAACAGGGGGGGGACGAATGAGCAGTTCTTC. It codes for CAVNRGGTNEQFF.

The gene calls are TRBV27 and TRBJ2-5; TRBD2 matches 7 bases. Germline V gene data show CDR1 as MNHEY and CDR2 as SMNVEV (reference sequence). The length of the CDR3 is 14 residues. V lost 3 bases and J lost 4; bases outside the gene matches: 5. The CDR3 is CASSFRGVRETQYF. The CDR3 DNA reads as TGTGCCAGCAGTTTTCGGGGGGTGAGAGAGACCCAGTACTTC.

The V call is TRBV4-2, the J call TRBJ2-2; TRBD2 aligns across 13 bases. Per germline, CDR1 LGHNA and CDR2 YNFKEQ. The CDR3 has 17 amino acids. With V trimmed by 3 bases and J by 0 bases, 1 base remained unmatched. This chain's CDR3 is CASSQGLAGSNTGELFF. In DNA, the CDR3 is TGTGCCAGCAGCCAGGGACTAGCGGGGTCGAACACCGGGGAGCTGTTTTTT.

This clonotype was seen more than once but under ten times. The chain combines TRBV28 with TRBJ2-1; the D gene is possibly TRBD2 (5 bases). The germline V gene has CDR1 MDHEN and CDR2 SYDVKM. V lost 6 bases, J lost 0 bases, and 9 bases lay in between. The CDR3 contains 14 residues. CDR3 in DNA: TGTGCCAGCAGAGCGGAGAACTCCTACAATGAGCAGTTCTTC. The encoded protein is CASRAENSYNEQFF.

The chain combines TRBV7-2 with TRBJ2-4, with D tentatively TRBD2 (7 bases). The CDR3 sequence is 16 residues long. V was pared by 1 base and J by 0 bases, with 10 bases between. Germline V gene lookup returns CDR1 SGHTA and CDR2 FQGNSA. The CDR3 bases are TGTGCCAGCAGCTTAGTCGGGGGGCTAGCCAAAAACATTCAGTACTTC. This sequence encodes CASSLVGGLAKNIQYF. The full variable domain, with the rest looked up from reference TRBV7-2 and TRBJ2-4, is GAGVSQSPSNKVTEKGKDVELRCDPISGHTALYWYRQSLGQGLEFLIYFQGNSAPDKSGLPSDRFSAERTGGSVSTLTIQRTQQEDSAVYLCASSLVGGLAKNIQYFGAGTRLSVL.

This clonotype has just a few counts. The chain combines TRBV6-6 with TRBJ2-7; D is unclear. Germline CDR1 and CDR2: MNHNY and SVGAGI (reference sequence). The germline V and J ends were trimmed by 0 bases and 6 bases, with 3 bases remaining between them. This CDR3 contains 11 residues. CDR3 sequence (DNA): TGTGCCAGCAGTTACTCTGGCGAGCAGTACTTC. Protein sequence: CASSYSGEQYF.

In its sample, this clonotype was seen a few times. A much larger clone lies one base from this, so it may be a read error. The V call is TRBV7-2, the J call TRBJ1-6; a possible D gene is TRBD1 (5 bases). The CDR3 covers 15 residues. V lost 5 bases and J 9 bases, leaving 17 bases between the germline ends. In germline, CDR1 is SGHTA, CDR2 FQGNSA. The CDR3 DNA reads TGTGCCAGCAGCGAACACAGGTGTCTCGGTTCACCCCTCCACTTT. This encodes CASSEHRCLGSPLHF.

V usage is TRBV27 and J usage is TRBJ2-3; possibly TRBD1 or TRBD2 for D (6 bases each). Germline CDR1 MNHEY, CDR2 SMNVEV (reference sequence). The CDR3 is made up of 15 amino acids. The V gene lost 5 bases and the J gene lost 5 bases, with 17 bases spanning the gap. Here the CDR3 DNA reads TGTGCCAGCAGTGTGGGGGGCCGTGCTGGAGATACGCAGTATTTT. Amino acids: CASSVGGRAGDTQYF.

CDR3 bases: TGTGCCAGTAGTACAGGACAACGAACTTTCTTT. It encodes CASSTGQRTFF. V and J are TRBV19 and TRBJ1-1, with a possible D match to TRBD1 (5 bases). This CDR3 region has 11 residues. Per germline, CDR1 LNHDA and CDR2 SQIVND (reference sequence). Trimming removed 4 bases at V and 12 bases at J, with 12 bases between.